The 17 T cell receptor beta chains listed next were all sequenced from one sample in a study of T cells in Graves' hyperthyroidism and ophthalmopathy. Researchers took RNA transcripts and amplified the TCR beta CDR3 regions from them. Carried out on the TCR CDR3, a first-round RT-PCR used the HTBI primer set. TCRdb reanalysed the multiplex PCR reads using MiXCR and keeps one entry per CDR3 protein. The top ten clones hold 45% to 50% of a sample with under 350,000 distinct CDR3 sequences, 18% of them seen once. Sequencing was performed on blood. The receptors come from a woman between 50 and 59 years old with Graves' hyperthyroidism.

The chain couples TRBV3-1 to TRBJ2-2, with 8 bases lining up with TRBD2. The V and J ends lost 4 bases and 6 bases, in that order; junction bases with no gene match: 1. The length of the CDR3 is 13 residues. CDR1 and CDR2 from the germline V gene are LGHDT and YNNKEL (reference sequence). The CDR3 loop reads CASSRTSPGELFF. The CDR3 nucleotides read TGTGCCAGCAGCCGGACTAGCCCCGGGGAGCTGTTTTTT.

The chain employs TRBV27 and TRBJ2-7, with a possible D match to TRBD2 (7 bases). The V gene lost 5 bases and the J gene lost 9 bases, with 14 bases spanning the gap. The CDR3 extends over 12 amino acids. Germline V gene sequence: CDR1 MNHEY, CDR2 SMNVEV (reference sequence). The CDR3 coding sequence is TGTGCCAGCAGTCCCCATAGGGGGGGGCAGTACTTC. Translating gives CASSPHRGGQYF.

The chain is built from TRBV6-5 and TRBJ1-2, with D maybe TRBD1 (5 bases). The germline V gene encodes CDR1 MNHEY and CDR2 SVGAGI. V was shortened by 2 bases and J by 8 bases, with 15 bases between the two germline ends. The CDR3 spans 14 residues. The CDR3 sequence: CASSYDSRQGGYTF. The CDR3, as DNA: TGTGCCAGCAGTTACGACAGCAGACAAGGGGGCTACACCTTC.

This clonotype was counted many times. The V call is TRBV2, the J call TRBJ2-1; 7 nucleotides agree with TRBD2. The V gene's germline CDR1 is SNHLY and CDR2 FYNNEI. Trimming at V came to 6 bases and at J to 0 bases, leaving 5 bases not matched to a gene. CDR3 length: 15 amino acids. CDR3 region: CASSQWGGSYNEQFF. CDR3 DNA sequence: TGTGCCAGCAGCCAATGGGGGGGCTCCTACAATGAGCAGTTCTTC.

The V call is TRBV7-9, the J call TRBJ1-1, with 10 positions matching TRBD1. Trimming took 7 bases from V and 5 from J; bases not matched to a gene: 4. CDR1 is SEHNR and CDR2 is FQNEAQ in the germline V gene (reference sequence). The CDR3 has 13 residues. As DNA, the CDR3 is TGTGCCAGCATCGACAGGGGGCGGACTGAAGCTTTCTTT. This sequence encodes CASIDRGRTEAFF.

This chain joins TRBV28 and TRBJ2-7; 8 bases fit TRBD1. The CDR3 spans 15 residues. Germline-derived CDR1 and CDR2 are MDHEN and SYDVKM. V shed 8 bases, J shed 6 bases, and the junction held 15 bases outside the gene matches. For the CDR3, the DNA is TGTGCCAGCCAAGATTCAGGGGGCGTTGAGCTCGAGCAGTACTTC. It is translated as CASQDSGGVELEQYF.

This clonotype was counted ten times or more. This rearrangement joins TRBV28 to TRBJ2-7, with D unresolved. This CDR3 region has 13 residues. V was trimmed by 8 bases and J by 2 bases, leaving 13 bases between them. Germline V CDR1 and CDR2: MDHEN, SYDVKM. The chain's CDR3 is CASAAGQAYEQYF. CDR3 nucleotide sequence: TGTGCCAGCGCCGCCGGGCAGGCCTACGAGCAGTACTTC.

The chain employs TRBV7-3 and TRBJ1-2, with 7 nucleotides matching TRBD1. Trimming took 5 bases from V and 6 from J; bases not matched to a gene: 12. This CDR3 is built from 15 residues. Per the germline V gene, CDR1 is SGHTA and CDR2 is FQGTGA. The CDR3 spells CASSPNRDSSHGYTF. In DNA, the CDR3 is TGTGCCAGCAGCCCAAACCGGGACAGTAGCCATGGCTACACCTTC.

This chain links TRBV6-6 with TRBJ1-4, with D perhaps matching TRBD1 (5 bases). Per the germline V gene, CDR1 is MNHNY and CDR2 is SVGAGI (reference sequence). This CDR3 spans 14 amino acids. The V end lost 0 bases, the J end lost 7 bases, and 9 bases lay between the germline ends. CDR3 nucleotide sequence: TGTGCCAGCAGTTACTCTTCAGGGAGTGAAAAACTGTTTTTT. As protein: CASSYSSGSEKLFF.

This clonotype was counted ten times or more. The chain has TRBV7-8 and TRBJ2-3; 9 nucleotides agree with TRBD2. This CDR3 region has 18 residues. V was clipped by 0 bases and J by 0 bases; unmatched bases: 7. Germline V gene data show CDR1 as SGHVS and CDR2 as FQNEAQ. CDR3 coding DNA: TGTGCCAGCAGCTTAGCCGGACTAGCGACCTATAGCACAGATACGCAGTATTTT. It specifies CASSLAGLATYSTDTQYF.

This clonotype was recorded many times. The V gene is TRBV5-1, the J gene TRBJ1-6; weak D call: TRBD1 (6 bases). The germline V gene has CDR1 SGHRS and CDR2 YFSETQ. The CDR3 contains 12 residues. Trimming took 0 bases from V and 18 from J, leaving 13 bases between them. CDR3 DNA sequence: TGCGCCAGCAGCTTGGGGTCCGGACAGCCCCACTTT. This gives the protein CASSLGSGQPHF.

This clonotype was seen a few times. The chain carries TRBV4-2 and TRBJ2-7; D ambiguous. This CDR3 is built from 12 residues. Trimming shortened V by 2 bases and J by 7 bases, and 9 bases separated the two germline ends. CDR1 LGHNA and CDR2 YNFKEQ come from the germline V gene. The chain's CDR3 is CASSQQLSEQYV. CDR3 DNA sequence: TGTGCCAGCAGCCAACAGTTGAGTGAGCAGTACGTC.

As for this clonotype: Possible read error: a much larger clone is one base away. The chain is built from TRBV3-1 and TRBJ1-2; 7 nucleotides match TRBD1. V lost 4 bases, J lost 6 bases, and 5 bases stayed unmatched. CDR1 is LGHDT and CDR2 is YNNKEL in the germline V gene (reference sequence). The CDR3 is 13 amino acids. For the CDR3, the DNA is TGTGCCAGCAGCCGGACAGGAGGGAATGGCTACACCTTC. Residues: CASSRTGGNGYTF.

This clonotype was detected only a few times. The chain has TRBV5-1 and TRBJ2-5; possible D gene TRBD2, 6 bases. The CDR3 contains 15 residues. With 3 bases removed from V and 2 bases from J, the gap between germline ends came to 14 bases. Germline V gene sequence: CDR1 SGHRS, CDR2 YFSETQ. This CDR3 reads CASSSRRARQETQYF. The CDR3 nucleotides are TGCGCCAGCAGCTCAAGGAGGGCGAGACAAGAGACCCAGTACTTC.

There are a few counts of this clonotype. V gene TRBV29-1 combines with J gene TRBJ2-3; tentatively, D is TRBD1 (7 bases). With 5 bases removed from V and 3 bases from J, the gap between germline ends came to 18 bases. Germline loops: CDR1 SQVTM, CDR2 ANQGSEA. CDR3 length: 15 amino acids. Written as DNA, the CDR3 is TGCAGCGTTCTTCCTCAGGGGGGAAGAACAGATACGCAGTATTTT. Translating gives CSVLPQGGRTDTQYF.

This clonotype occurred many times. The chain links TRBV28 to TRBJ2-7; 11 bases map to TRBD2. The length of the CDR3 is 16 residues. Trimming at V came to 6 bases and at J to 7 bases, leaving 14 bases not matched to a gene. The germline V gene encodes CDR1 MDHEN and CDR2 SYDVKM. The chain's CDR3 is CASSQLSGRAVWEQYF. The CDR3, as DNA: TGTGCCAGCAGCCAACTTAGCGGGAGGGCCGTCTGGGAGCAGTACTTC. The full variable domain, completed using reference TRBV28 and TRBJ2-7, is DVKVTQSSRYLVKRTGEKVFLECVQDMDHENMFWYRQDPGLGLRLIYFSYDVKMKEKGDIPEGYSVSREKKERFSLILESASTNQTSMYLCASSQLSGRAVWEQYFGPGTRLTVT.

This clonotype has ten or more counts. V gene TRBV19 combines with J gene TRBJ1-5; 8 bases agree with TRBD1. After removal of 5 bases from V and 3 bases from J, the junction contained 6 bases not matched to a gene. Germline CDR1 LNHDA, CDR2 SQIVND (reference sequence). This CDR3 has 15 amino acids. The CDR3 DNA reads as TGTGCCAGTAGTGTGACAGGGGCACACAATCAGCCCCAGCATTTT. As protein: CASSVTGAHNQPQHF. The variable domain in full, completed from reference TRBV19 and TRBJ1-5, reads DGGITQSPKYLFRKEGQNVTLSCEQNLNHDAMYWYRQDPGQGLRLIYYSQIVNDFQKGDIAEGYSVSREKKESFPLTVTSAQKNPTAFYLCASSVTGAHNQPQHFGDGTRLSIL.